This passage covers 5 T cell receptor beta chains from one sample sequenced in a study of beta chain features in type 1 diabetes. General study points: Type 1 diabetes patients had moderately but significantly shorter TCRB CDR3s in all four CD4+ subsets.

cDNA synthesis used the whole RNA isolate, giving expressed TCRB sequences. Some clones are missing from TCRdb's copy, which holds only in-frame ones; the method was immunoSEQ multiplex PCR. Here the sample spans 600,000 to 700,000 clones, 13% being singletons. Their target antigens are unknown. Sequenced: naive CD4+ T cells from blood. These receptor sequences come from a man aged 18 to 29 with type 1 diabetes.

This clone has more than one count but fewer than ten. A junction boundary mismatches the germline segment, possibly from a read error. The V gene is TRBV6-1, the J gene TRBJ2-3; D is possibly TRBD1 (5 bases). This CDR3 spans 15 amino acids. Germline assignment: CDR1 MNHNS and CDR2 SASEGT. The CDR3 protein is CGSSLTAERTDTQYF. For the CDR3, the DNA is TGTGGCAGCAGCTTGACAGCCGAACGCACAGATACGCAGTATTTT.

There are a few counts of this clone. The chain uses TRBV7-7 and TRBJ2-1; 8 bases line up with TRBD2. The ends lost 1 base at V and 8 bases at J; junction bases unmatched: 7. Germline loops: CDR1 SSHAT, CDR2 FNYEAQ (reference sequence). The CDR3 runs to 15 residues. The CDR3 coding sequence is TGTGCCAGCAGCTTAGGTAGGGGACTAGTGGATGAGCAGTTCTTC. Its protein product is CASSLGRGLVDEQFF.

The rearrangement uses TRBV28 and TRBJ2-3; 9 bases line up with TRBD1. The CDR3 covers 14 residues. Germline V gives CDR1 MDHEN, CDR2 SYDVKM. V was clipped by 5 bases and J by 3 bases; unmatched bases: 3. For the CDR3, the DNA is TGTGCCAGCAGTACCGGACAGGGGACAGATACGCAGTATTTT. Protein: CASSTGQGTDTQYF.

This clone was picked up a small number of times. The genes are TRBV4-1 and TRBJ1-2; 9 positions match TRBD1. Germline CDR1 and CDR2: MGHRA and YSYEKL. V lost 4 bases, J lost 5 bases, and 8 bases stayed unmatched. The CDR3 is 15 amino acids. The DNA for the CDR3 is TGCGCCAGCAGCCCGGGACAGGGTGTTAGGTATGGCTACACCTTC. It translates to CASSPGQGVRYGYTF.

The V call is TRBV4-1, the J call TRBJ2-2, with 11 positions matching TRBD2. The CDR3 length is 20 residues. Unmatched junction bases numbered 13, after V lost 4 bases and J lost 0 bases. The germline gives CDR1 MGHRA, CDR2 YSYEKL. This CDR3 reads CASSPRLSGGVLANTGELFF. DNA for the CDR3: TGCGCCAGCAGCCCGAGACTTAGCGGGGGGGTTCTCGCGAACACCGGGGAGCTGTTTTTT.